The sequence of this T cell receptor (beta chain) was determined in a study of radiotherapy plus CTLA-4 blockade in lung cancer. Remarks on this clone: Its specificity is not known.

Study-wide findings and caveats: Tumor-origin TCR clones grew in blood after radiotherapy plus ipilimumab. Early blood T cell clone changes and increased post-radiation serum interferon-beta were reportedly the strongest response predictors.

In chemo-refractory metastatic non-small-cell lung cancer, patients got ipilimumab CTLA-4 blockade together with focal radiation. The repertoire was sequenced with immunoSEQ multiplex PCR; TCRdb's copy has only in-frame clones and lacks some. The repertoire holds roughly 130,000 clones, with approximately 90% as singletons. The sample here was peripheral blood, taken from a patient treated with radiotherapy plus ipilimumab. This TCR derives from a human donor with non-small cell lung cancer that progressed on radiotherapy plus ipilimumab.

In DNA, the CDR3 is TGTGCCAGCAGTCAGGGGCAGAGGTACGAGCAGTACTTC. Translated: CASSQGQRYEQYF. The chain has TRBV25-1 and TRBJ2-7, with D possibly TRBD1 on 6 matching bases. Trimming pared 5 bases from V and 4 bases from J, leaving 12 bases between. From germline, CDR1 is MGHDK and CDR2 SYGVNS. The CDR3 loop spans 13 amino acids.